What follows are 27 T cell receptor beta chains derived from one specimen sequenced in a study of somatic mutations in cytotoxic T cells in rheumatoid arthritis. Sequencing was performed with immunoSEQ multiplex PCR; in TCRdb, only in-frame clones are kept and a portion is missing. The sample lists 5,000 to 6,500 clones; roughly four fifths were seen once. Sequenced material: CD8+ T cells sorted from blood. The source is a woman aged 45-59 years with rheumatoid arthritis.

The chain has TRBV13 and TRBJ1-3, with D maybe TRBD1 (5 bases). The CDR3 is 15 amino acids. Deletions cut 3 bases from V and 2 bases from J, with 11 bases between. Germline V gene sequence: CDR1 PRHDT, CDR2 FYEKMQ (reference sequence). The CDR3 loop is CASSFADSTGNTIYF. In DNA, the CDR3 is TGTGCCAGCAGCTTCGCCGACAGCACTGGAAACACCATATATTTT. Using reference TRBV13 and TRBJ1-3 for the parts outside the CDR3, the full variable domain is AAGVIQSPRHLIKEKRETATLKCYPIPRHDTVYWYQQGPGQDPQFLISFYEKMQSDKGSIPDRFSAQQFSDYHSELNMSSLELGDSALYFCASSFADSTGNTIYFGEGSWLTVV.

This clone was observed a single time. The genes are TRBV2 and TRBJ1-1; perhaps TRBD1 as D (5 bases). Germline CDR1 SNHLY, CDR2 FYNNEI. This CDR3 is 18 amino acids long. Trimming removed 8 bases from V and 3 bases from J, with 28 bases in between. In DNA, the CDR3 is TGTGCCAGCCGCAGAGGGCTCCGGGGGGGTAGTGTCGACACTGAAGCTTTCTTT. This gives the protein CASRRGLRGGSVDTEAFF.

This chain uses TRBV27 with TRBJ2-1, with TRBD2 matching 8 bases. The J segment lost 5 bases and the V segment lost 4 bases, leaving 10 bases of the junction unmatched. The V gene's germline CDR1 is MNHEY and CDR2 SMNVEV (reference sequence). CDR3 length equals 16 residues. Here the CDR3 reads CASSSRRAGVDNEQFF. CDR3 in DNA: TGTGCCAGCAGTTCCCGCCGAGCGGGGGTGGACAATGAGCAGTTCTTC.

The genes are TRBV13 and TRBJ1-2, with 7 nucleotides matching TRBD1. Trimming removed 3 bases from V and 6 bases from J; junction bases left unmatched: 1. In germline, CDR1 is PRHDT, CDR2 FYEKMQ (reference sequence). The CDR3 has 12 residues. The CDR3 nucleotides read TGTGCCAGCAGCTTGGGGACAGATGGCTACACCTTC. It specifies CASSLGTDGYTF.

The chain joins TRBV28 to TRBJ1-3; D is unclear. Germline CDR1 reads MDHEN; CDR2 reads SYDVKM. This CDR3 region has 16 residues. The V end was cut by 6 bases, the J end by 4 bases, with 19 bases between. CDR3 protein: CASSPVGEGTGNTIYF. For the CDR3, the DNA is TGTGCCAGCAGCCCCGTCGGGGAAGGAACGGGAAACACCATATATTTT.

The CDR3 loop reads CASSPPEHRKLFF. DNA of the CDR3: TGTGCCAGCAGCCCCCCTGAGCACAGAAAACTGTTTTTT. The J gene is TRBJ1-4, the V gene TRBV9; D remains unclear. Germline CDR1 is SGDLS and CDR2 is YYNGEE. There are 13 residues in the CDR3. Trimming removed 4 bases at V and 10 bases at J, with 14 bases between.

The chain links TRBV19 to TRBJ1-4; maybe TRBD1 (5 bases). Trimming pared 6 bases from V and 1 base from J, leaving 9 bases between. CDR3 length: 14 amino acids. Germline CDR1 reads LNHDA; CDR2 reads SQIVND (reference sequence). CDR3 in DNA: TGTGCCAGTAGGGCAGGGCAAACTAATGAAAAACTGTTTTTT. Its translation: CASRAGQTNEKLFF. The complete variable domain, with remaining parts taken from reference TRBV19 and TRBJ1-4, reads DGGITQSPKYLFRKEGQNVTLSCEQNLNHDAMYWYRQDPGQGLRLIYYSQIVNDFQKGDIAEGYSVSREKKESFPLTVTSAQKNPTAFYLCASRAGQTNEKLFFGSGTQLSVL.

The chain combines TRBV2 with TRBJ2-7; D not resolved. The germline V gene encodes CDR1 SNHLY and CDR2 FYNNEI. CDR3 length equals 12 residues. The germline V and J ends were trimmed by 5 bases and 3 bases, with 8 bases remaining between them. CDR3 in DNA: TGTGCCAGCAGTCTATTTGACTACGAGCAGTACTTC. Translation gives CASSLFDYEQYF.

The rearrangement uses TRBV19 and TRBJ2-1, with 10 positions matching TRBD2. The CDR3 covers 16 residues. Looked up from germline, CDR1 is LNHDA and CDR2 is SQIVND (reference sequence). V trimming: 5 bases; J trimming: 8 bases; junction bases outside the gene matches: 12. CDR3: CASSPTLAGVRHEQFF. The DNA of the CDR3 is TGTGCCAGTAGTCCAACTCTAGCGGGAGTTCGCCATGAGCAGTTCTTC. Based on the CDR3 plus reference TRBV19 and TRBJ2-1, the full variable domain is DGGITQSPKYLFRKEGQNVTLSCEQNLNHDAMYWYRQDPGQGLRLIYYSQIVNDFQKGDIAEGYSVSREKKESFPLTVTSAQKNPTAFYLCASSPTLAGVRHEQFFGPGTRLTVL.

This clone was counted once. The rearrangement links TRBV10-2 to TRBJ1-1, with 8 bases aligning to TRBD1. The CDR3 is made up of 14 amino acids. Germline V gene sequence: CDR1 WSHSY, CDR2 SAAADI. Trimming at V came to 7 bases and at J to 3 bases, leaving 7 bases not matched to a gene. CDR3 DNA: TGCGCCAGCACCGAACAGGGGGGCGACACTGAAGCTTTCTTT. Encoded protein: CASTEQGGDTEAFF.

V usage is TRBV4-1 and J usage is TRBJ2-5, with TRBD2 identical over 7 bases. The J segment lost 3 bases and the V segment lost 0 bases, leaving 10 bases of the junction unmatched. Germline-derived CDR1 and CDR2 are MGHRA and YSYEKL. The CDR3 spans 17 residues. This CDR3 is CASSQDGPGTTEETQYF. The CDR3 DNA reads TGCGCCAGCAGCCAAGATGGGCCCGGGACTACAGAAGAGACCCAGTACTTC.

The V gene is TRBV28, the J gene TRBJ1-4; tentatively, D is TRBD1 (6 bases). The CDR3 runs 16 residues. Germline V gene sequence: CDR1 MDHEN, CDR2 SYDVKM. Trimming removed 4 bases from V and 8 bases from J, with 20 bases in between. This CDR3 is CASSYLGGGLGEKLFF. The CDR3 DNA sequence: TGTGCCAGCAGTTATCTAGGGGGGGGGCTTGGAGAAAAACTGTTTTTT.

V gene TRBV25-1 combines with J gene TRBJ1-6; D remains unclear. The CDR3 loop spans 15 amino acids. Between the trimmed V and J ends, which lost 7 bases and 0 bases, there was a span of 10 bases. Germline lookup yields CDR1 MGHDK and CDR2 SYGVNS. Here the CDR3 DNA reads TGTGCCAGCACCCGAGGGAGCTCCTATAATTCACCCCTCCACTTT. Its protein is CASTRGSSYNSPLHF.

J is TRBJ1-5 and V is TRBV4-1, with TRBD1 as a possible D gene (5 bases). The CDR3 runs 16 residues. V was cut by 1 base and J by 0 bases, with 10 bases left in between. From germline, CDR1 is MGHRA and CDR2 YSYEKL. The CDR3 nucleotides are TGCGCCAGCAGCCAAGTAGGGGAATTTAGCAATCAGCCCCAGCATTTT. This codes for CASSQVGEFSNQPQHF.

This chain uses TRBV29-1 with TRBJ1-1; possibly TRBD1 for D (5 bases). This CDR3 is built from 13 residues. Germline CDR1 SQVTM, CDR2 ANQGSEA. Trimming took off 6 bases at V and 4 bases at J, with 15 bases between the two ends. The CDR3 is CSVAPWGTTEAFF. CDR3 nucleotide sequence: TGCAGCGTCGCCCCCTGGGGCACCACTGAAGCTTTCTTT.

The rearrangement uses TRBV7-8 and TRBJ2-7; TRBD1 matches at 9 bases. The CDR3 runs 15 residues. Per germline, CDR1 SGHVS and CDR2 FQNEAQ. J gave up 0 bases and V 4 bases, and 4 bases lay outside the gene matches. The CDR3 sequence is CASSSGTGISYEQYF. DNA for the CDR3: TGTGCCAGCAGCTCCGGGACAGGGATCTCCTACGAGCAGTACTTC.

This rearrangement joins TRBV28 to TRBJ2-5; 9 nucleotides align to TRBD1. The J call is doubtful: the DNA matches TRBJ2-7 better. The germline V gene encodes CDR1 MDHEN and CDR2 SYDVKM. This CDR3 is built from 15 residues. The CDR3 nucleotides read TGTGCCAGCAGTTTCCGGGACAGGGAAACCTACGAGCAGTACTTC. This gives the protein CASSFRDRETYEQYF.

The rearrangement joins TRBV4-1 to TRBJ1-4, with 7 bases fitting TRBD1. V lost 4 bases, J lost 4 bases, and 3 bases stayed unmatched. The CDR3 has 14 amino acids. Germline V lookup: CDR1 MGHRA, CDR2 YSYEKL. CDR3 coding DNA: TGCGCCAGCAGCCTGAGGGACAGTAATGAAAAACTGTTTTTT. Protein product: CASSLRDSNEKLFF.

A few counts support this clone. The chain is built from TRBV4-1 and TRBJ1-2; D ambiguous. The CDR3 totals 14 residues. Between the trimmed V and J ends, which lost 1 base and 5 bases, there was a span of 11 bases. Germline-derived CDR1 and CDR2 are MGHRA and YSYEKL. CDR3 nucleotide sequence: TGCGCCAGCAGCCAAGTTATCGGTGAATATGGCTACACCTTC. This gives the protein CASSQVIGEYGYTF.

This clone was recorded a few times. The chain recombines TRBV6-6 with TRBJ2-1; D uncertain. The ends were cut back, 8 bases at V and 6 bases at J, with 14 bases in the middle. The germline V gene encodes CDR1 MNHNY and CDR2 SVGAGI (reference sequence). The CDR3 length is 13 residues. This chain's CDR3 is CASGLVALNEQFF. The DNA for the CDR3 is TGTGCCAGCGGTTTAGTCGCTCTCAATGAGCAGTTCTTC.

With regard to this clone: Other DNA sequences from this sample encode an identical CDR3 as well. The V and J genes are TRBV4-1 and TRBJ1-1; the D gene is possibly TRBD1 (5 bases). The V end lost 3 bases, the J end lost 5 bases, and 16 bases lay between the germline ends. The CDR3 contains 15 residues. From germline, CDR1 is MGHRA and CDR2 YSYEKL. CDR3 nucleotide sequence: TGCGCCAGCAGCCATACACCGGGACTAGTTACTGAAGCTTTCTTT. Its protein product is CASSHTPGLVTEAFF.

This clone was seen more than once but under ten times. The J gene is TRBJ2-7, the V gene TRBV6-1; possible D gene TRBD1, 6 bases. There are 13 residues in the CDR3. Deletions cut 7 bases from V and 5 bases from J, with 15 bases between. Per the germline V gene, CDR1 is MNHNS and CDR2 is SASEGT. CDR3 coding DNA: TGTGCCAGCATCTTAGGGGGTACGGACGAGCAGTACTTC. It yields the protein CASILGGTDEQYF.

The rearrangement links TRBV28 to TRBJ2-5; 10 nucleotides align to TRBD1. The CDR3 has 15 amino acids. V was clipped by 1 base and J by 5 bases; unmatched bases: 4. Germline CDR1 is MDHEN and CDR2 is SYDVKM. CDR3 bases: TGTGCCAGCAGTTTATCCGGGACAGGGGCGGAGACCCAGTACTTC. This translates into CASSLSGTGAETQYF.

The table lists this clone with a count of one. This rearrangement joins TRBV6-1 to TRBJ2-2; D gene uncertain. Germline CDR1 MNHNS, CDR2 SASEGT. The CDR3 is 15 residues long. Trimming cost V 8 bases and J 0 bases, with 13 bases left between them. The CDR3 loop reads CASGKEQSNTGELFF. DNA of the CDR3: TGTGCCAGCGGTAAGGAACAGTCGAACACCGGGGAGCTGTTTTTT.

The rearrangement links TRBV27 to TRBJ1-2; tentatively, D is TRBD1 (5 bases). V was clipped by 6 bases and J by 7 bases, with 15 bases between them. This CDR3 comprises 13 residues. The germline V gene encodes CDR1 MNHEY and CDR2 SMNVEV (reference sequence). The CDR3 sequence: CASRRMTEFGYTF. CDR3 DNA: TGTGCCAGCAGAAGAATGACAGAATTTGGCTACACCTTC.

CDR3 sequence reads: CARGAGTDSYEQYF. The CDR3 DNA reads as TGTGCCAGGGGAGCCGGGACAGATTCTTACGAGCAGTACTTC. V and J are TRBV2 and TRBJ2-7, with 7 bases lining up with TRBD1. The germline gives CDR1 SNHLY, CDR2 FYNNEI. The CDR3 loop spans 14 amino acids. The V gene end was trimmed by 9 bases and the J gene end by 4 bases; junction bases not matched to a gene: 12.

The table lists this clone with a count of one. The genes are TRBV10-2 and TRBJ2-7; D might be TRBD2 (6 bases). The CDR3 extends over 18 amino acids. Germline CDR1 reads WSHSY; CDR2 reads SAAADI. V was trimmed by 0 bases and J by 0 bases, leaving 18 bases between them. CDR3 sequence reads: CASSESKLSLTSSYEQYF. The CDR3 nucleotides are TGCGCCAGCAGTGAGTCTAAGTTGTCCCTGACTAGCTCCTACGAGCAGTACTTC.